This TCR beta chain was found in a study of T cell repertoires in cytomegalovirus infection. As for the study in general: A matching HLA type, together with CMV infection, was signaled by public TCR beta signatures. Broader study findings: Predominance within the ex vivo response was attributable to HLA-C-restricted CMV-specific TCR beta clonotypes. Public TCR beta family frequency separated CMV-and-HLA carriers, including in an independent cohort.

One entry per CDR3 protein, called by TCRdb with MiXCR from the reads. The sample lists around 250,000 distinct CDR3 sequences, approximately 15% occurring once. This clonotype showed up many times. Its target is not known. Looked up from germline, CDR1 is MDHEN and CDR2 is SYDVKM. This CDR3 has 12 amino acids. The V gene lost 6 bases and the J gene lost 3 bases, with 5 bases spanning the gap. The V and J genes are TRBV28 and TRBJ2-2, with D hard to call. Source material: CD8+ T cells from PBMCs. This clonotype originated in a human donor in good health (CMV status not recorded). Some clones in this sample may be carry-over from other donors' samples. CDR3 in DNA: TGTGCCAGCAGCTTAGACACCGGGGAGCTGTTTTTT. Amino acids: CASSLDTGELFF.